Below, 5 T cell receptor beta chains from the same sample are listed, as sequenced in a study of blood T cell repertoires in COVID-19. Assay: immunoSEQ multiplex PCR; the TCRdb copy retains only in-frame clones and omits some. The sample lists roughly 280,000 clones; around four fifths were seen once. Sequenced material: peripheral blood. These receptors all come from a man aged 55 to 70 who had recovered from COVID-19.

This chain links TRBV6-5 with TRBJ2-1; D possibly corresponds to TRBD1 (6 bases). Trimming cost V 6 bases and J 3 bases, with 9 bases left between them. The CDR3 is 13 amino acids. CDR1 and CDR2 (germline): MNHEY, SVGAGI. The CDR3 spells CASRRDNYNEQFF. In nucleotides, the CDR3 is TGTGCCAGCAGACGGGACAACTACAATGAGCAGTTCTTC.

The chain has TRBV4-2 and TRBJ2-5; TRBD2 matches at 14 bases. The CDR3 consists of 17 residues. CDR1 LGHNA and CDR2 YNFKEQ come from the germline V gene. V dropped 2 bases and J dropped 7; count of bases not matched to a gene: 9. CDR3 sequence (DNA): TGTGCCAGCAGCCAACAGGGACTAGCGGGAGCCGGTAGGACCCAGTACTTC. As protein: CASSQQGLAGAGRTQYF.

This sequence joins TRBV7-9 and TRBJ2-7, with D maybe TRBD1 (5 bases). The V end was cut by 5 bases, the J end by 3 bases, with 26 bases between. The CDR3 extends over 18 amino acids. Germline CDR1 reads SEHNR; CDR2 reads FQNEAQ (reference sequence). The CDR3 reads CASSTRTLRQINHYEQYF. The CDR3 DNA follows: TGTGCCAGCAGCACCCGGACCCTGAGACAGATAAATCACTACGAGCAGTACTTC.

The V call is TRBV12-1, the J call TRBJ1-2. TRBV12-1 has pseudogene status. The CDR3 sequence is 18 residues long. The CDR3 DNA follows: TGTGCCAGCAGCTTTGCACTATTGGGGGGATCCCTTAACTATGGCTACACCTTC. Protein product: CASSFALLGGSLNYGYTF.

The rearrangement links TRBV28 to TRBJ1-1; D is ambiguous. Trimming cost V 7 bases and J 5 bases, with 8 bases left between them. The germline V gene has CDR1 MDHEN and CDR2 SYDVKM. The CDR3 contains 11 residues. The CDR3 nucleotides are TGTGCCAGCATGACCAGGACTGAAGCTTTCTTT. The encoded protein is CASMTRTEAFF.